This TCR beta chain was captured in a study of blood T cell repertoires in COVID-19. TCRdb keeps only in-frame clones here, not all; method: immunoSEQ multiplex PCR. The table has 240,000 or so clones, about 85% seen once. This CDR3 spans 13 amino acids. The V gene's germline CDR1 is MGHDK and CDR2 SYGVNS. Trimming removed 10 bases from V and 3 bases from J, with 14 bases in between. The rearrangement joins TRBV25-1 to TRBJ2-3; TRBD1 is a possible D gene (6 bases). Input material: peripheral blood. This receptor was obtained from a man in his fifties or sixties who had recovered from COVID-19. The CDR3 sequence is CATRWGQTDTQYF. The CDR3, as DNA: TGTGCCACCAGATGGGGGCAGACAGATACGCAGTATTTT.